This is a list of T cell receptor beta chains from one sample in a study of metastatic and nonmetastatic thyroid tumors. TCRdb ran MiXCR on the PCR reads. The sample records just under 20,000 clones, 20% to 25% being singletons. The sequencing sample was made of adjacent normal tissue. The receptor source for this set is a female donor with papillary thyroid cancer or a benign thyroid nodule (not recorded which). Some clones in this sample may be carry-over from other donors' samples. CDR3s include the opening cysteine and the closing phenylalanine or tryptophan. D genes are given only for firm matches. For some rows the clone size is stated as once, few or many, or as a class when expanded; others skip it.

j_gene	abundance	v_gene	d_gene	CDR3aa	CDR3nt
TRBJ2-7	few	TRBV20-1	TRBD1	CSATRQGPYEQYF	TGCAGTGCTACACGACAGGGACCCTACGAGCAGTACTTC
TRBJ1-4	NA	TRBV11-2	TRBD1	CASSTGQATTNEELFF	TGTGCCAGCAGCACAGGACAGGCGACAACTAATGAAGAACTGTTTTTT
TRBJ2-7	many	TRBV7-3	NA	CASSLYTGSYEQYF	TGTGCCAGCAGCTTATATACGGGCTCCTACGAGCAGTACTTC
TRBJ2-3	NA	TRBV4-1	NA	CASSQYESTDTQYF	TGCGCCAGCAGCCAATACGAAAGCACAGATACGCAGTATTTT
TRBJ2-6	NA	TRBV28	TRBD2	CASSPVLAGSGANVLTF	TGTGCCAGCAGTCCGGTCCTAGCGGGATCTGGGGCCAACGTCCTGACTTTC
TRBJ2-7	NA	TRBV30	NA	CAWSPGPRGHYEQYF	TGTGCCTGGAGTCCAGGCCCAAGGGGCCACTACGAGCAGTACTTC
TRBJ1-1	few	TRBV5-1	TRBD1	CASSGQGMNTEAFF	TGCGCCAGCTCCGGACAGGGGATGAACACTGAAGCTTTCTTT
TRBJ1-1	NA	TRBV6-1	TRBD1	CASSEAYGTDYTEAFF	TGTGCCAGCAGTGAAGCATACGGGACAGACTACACTGAAGCTTTCTTT
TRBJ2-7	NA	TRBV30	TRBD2	CAWSVLAGDEQYF	TGTGCCTGGAGTGTACTAGCGGGAGACGAGCAGTACTTC
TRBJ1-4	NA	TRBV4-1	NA	CASSQVFRASNEKLFF	TGCGCCAGCAGCCAAGTTTTCAGGGCCTCTAATGAAAAACTGTTTTTT
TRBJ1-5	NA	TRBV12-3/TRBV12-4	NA	CASSGGLSNQPQHF	TGTGCCAGCAGTGGGGGTTTAAGCAATCAGCCCCAGCATTTT
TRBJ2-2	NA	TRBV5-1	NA	CASSLQNTGELFF	TGCGCCAGCAGCCTACAGAACACCGGGGAGCTGTTTTTT
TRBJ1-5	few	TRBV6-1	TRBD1	CASDELAGGHSNQPQHF	TGTGCCAGCGACGAACTGGCAGGGGGGCATAGCAATCAGCCCCAGCATTTT
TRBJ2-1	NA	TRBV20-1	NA	CSASGLARTSSSYNEQFF	TGCAGTGCTAGTGGGCTAGCCCGGACATCCAGCTCCTACAATGAGCAGTTCTTC
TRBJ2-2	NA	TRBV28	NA	CASSPLGVRGGELFF	TGTGCCAGCAGTCCTCTTGGAGTAAGAGGCGGGGAGCTGTTTTTT
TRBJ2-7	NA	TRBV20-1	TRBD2	CSARILPGIAGRVGSYEQYF	TGCAGTGCTAGAATTCTCCCAGGGATAGCGGGAAGGGTGGGCTCCTACGAGCAGTACTTC
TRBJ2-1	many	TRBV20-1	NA	CSAPGQGSTSYEGEQFF	TGCAGTGCTCCTGGGCAGGGGTCCACTAGCTATGAAGGTGAGCAGTTCTTC
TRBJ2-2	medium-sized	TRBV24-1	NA	CATSDLAANTGELFF	TGTGCCACCAGTGACCTCGCCGCGAACACCGGGGAGCTGTTTTTT
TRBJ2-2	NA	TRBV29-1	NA	CSAERARNAGELFF	TGCAGCGCTGAAAGGGCAAGAAACGCCGGGGAGCTGTTTTTT
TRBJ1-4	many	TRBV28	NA	CASGGGTSTTNEKLFF	TGTGCCAGCGGGGGGGGGACAAGTACAACTAATGAAAAACTGTTTTTT
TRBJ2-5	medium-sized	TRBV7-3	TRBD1	CASSSTGPQETQYF	TGTGCCAGCAGTTCGACAGGGCCCCAAGAGACCCAGTACTTC
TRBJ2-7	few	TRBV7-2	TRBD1	CASSPTGSPYEQYF	TGTGCCAGCAGCCCGACAGGGAGCCCCTACGAGCAGTACTTC
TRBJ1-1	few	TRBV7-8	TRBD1	CASSGGTEAFF	TGTGCCAGCTCAGGGGGCACTGAAGCTTTCTTT
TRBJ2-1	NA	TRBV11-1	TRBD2	CASSTRTSGSHEQFF	TGTGCCAGCAGCACCCGGACTAGCGGAAGTCATGAGCAGTTCTTC
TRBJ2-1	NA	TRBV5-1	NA	CASILRGMGEQFF	TGCGCCAGCATCTTGCGAGGGATGGGTGAGCAGTTCTTC
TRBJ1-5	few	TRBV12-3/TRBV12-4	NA	CASRPNTGTGGNQPQHF	TGTGCCAGCAGACCGAACACAGGGACGGGGGGCAATCAGCCCCAGCATTTT
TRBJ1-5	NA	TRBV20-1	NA	CSARGRGTPQHF	TGCAGTGCTAGGGGGAGGGGGACGCCCCAGCATTTT
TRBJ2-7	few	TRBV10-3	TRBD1	CAISESGTGIYEQYF	TGTGCCATCAGTGAGTCGGGGACAGGGATATACGAGCAGTACTTC
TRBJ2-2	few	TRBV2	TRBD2	CASNGRTNTGELFF	TGTGCCAGCAACGGGAGGACGAACACCGGGGAGCTGTTTTTT
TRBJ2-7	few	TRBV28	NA	CASSTLLQQYEQYF	TGTGCCAGCAGTACCCTTTTACAGCAGTACGAGCAGTACTTC
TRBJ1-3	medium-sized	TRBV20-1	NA	CSARELGGGNTIYF	TGCAGTGCTAGAGAATTGGGCGGAGGAAACACCATATATTTT
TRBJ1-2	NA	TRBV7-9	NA	CASSLGSGDIYGYTF	TGTGCCAGCAGCTTAGGTAGCGGGGATATCTATGGCTACACCTTC
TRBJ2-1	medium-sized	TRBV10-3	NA	CAISRTNEQFF	TGTGCCATCAGTCGAACGAATGAGCAGTTCTTC
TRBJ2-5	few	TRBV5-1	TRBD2	CASTLAGRVEETQYF	TGCGCCAGCACACTAGCGGGGAGGGTAGAGGAGACCCAGTACTTC
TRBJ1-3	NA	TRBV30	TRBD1	CAWSVGQGAENTIYF	TGTGCCTGGAGTGTAGGACAGGGGGCTGAAAACACCATATATTTT
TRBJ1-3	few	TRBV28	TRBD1	CASSVRQGISGNTIYF	TGTGCCAGCAGTGTTCGACAGGGGATATCTGGAAACACCATATATTTT
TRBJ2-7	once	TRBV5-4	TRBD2	CASRLTSGRWYEQYF	TGTGCCAGCAGACTGACTAGCGGGAGGTGGTACGAGCAGTACTTC
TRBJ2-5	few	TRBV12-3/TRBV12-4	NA	CASSPLYTRGGETQYF	TGTGCCAGCAGTCCCCTATACACGAGAGGGGGAGAGACCCAGTACTTC
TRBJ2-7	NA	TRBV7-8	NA	CASSKQSSYEQYF	TGTGCCAGCAGCAAACAGAGCTCCTACGAGCAGTACTTC
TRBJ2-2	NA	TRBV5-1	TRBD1	CASSPGQGDTGELFF	TGCGCCAGCAGCCCGGGACAGGGGGACACCGGGGAGCTGTTTTTT
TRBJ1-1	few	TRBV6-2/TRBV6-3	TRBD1	CASSYRPTGTGNAEAFF	TGTGCCAGCAGTTACAGACCAACCGGGACAGGGAACGCTGAAGCTTTCTTT
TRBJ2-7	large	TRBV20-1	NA	CSARGGDSSYEQYF	TGCAGTGCTAGAGGGGGGGATAGCTCCTACGAGCAGTACTTC
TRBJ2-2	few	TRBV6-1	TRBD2	CASASGTSGNTGELFF	TGTGCCAGCGCCTCGGGGACTAGCGGGAACACCGGGGAGCTGTTTTTT
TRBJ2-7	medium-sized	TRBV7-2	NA	CASSLAEGTEQYF	TGTGCCAGCAGCTTAGCGGAGGGAACCGAGCAGTACTTC
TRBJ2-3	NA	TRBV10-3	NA	CAISEADPTPDTQYF	TGTGCCATCAGTGAGGCGGACCCCACCCCAGATACGCAGTATTTT
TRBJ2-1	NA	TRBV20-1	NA	CSAPAKLSSYNEQFF	TGCAGTGCGCCGGCTAAGCTGAGCTCCTACAATGAGCAGTTCTTC
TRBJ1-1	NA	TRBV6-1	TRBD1	CASSPRGQNTEAFF	TGTGCCAGCAGTCCCAGGGGGCAGAACACTGAAGCTTTCTTT
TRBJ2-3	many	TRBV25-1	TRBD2	CASSELAGTDTQYF	TGTGCCAGCAGTGAACTAGCGGGCACAGATACGCAGTATTTT